Below, 20 T cell receptor beta chains from the same sample are listed, as sequenced in a study of OX40 agonist ivuxolimab in advanced cancers. Generated by immunoSEQ multiplex PCR, the TCRdb table keeps only in-frame clones and is missing some. Counted here are about 120,000 clones, roughly 95% occurring once; the ten biggest clones make up about 0.15%. The sequencing used CD4+ or CD8+ T cells sorted from blood, collected in a trial of the OX40 agonist ivuxolimab. Receptor source: an adult with an advanced solid tumor such as melanoma, head and neck, liver or kidney cancer.

The rearrangement joins TRBV6-5 to TRBJ1-3, with 9 bases that match TRBD1. V gave up 3 bases and J gave up 4 bases; unmatched junction bases: 7. This CDR3 has 16 amino acids. Germline V gene sequence: CDR1 MNHEY, CDR2 SVGAGI. The CDR3: CASSYVHRGPGNTIYF. The CDR3 region has the DNA TGTGCCAGCAGTTATGTCCACAGGGGGCCAGGAAACACCATATATTTT.

A note on this clone: Different DNA sequences within this sample yield the same CDR3. This sequence joins TRBV5-4 and TRBJ1-5; 9 positions agree with TRBD1. Germline trimming cut 1 base from V and 0 bases from J; bases unmatched to any gene: 11. CDR3 length: 19 residues. The germline V gene has CDR1 SGHNT and CDR2 YYREEE (reference sequence). CDR3 region: CASSLTGTGKADSNQPQHF. In DNA form, the CDR3 reads TGTGCCAGCAGCTTGACCGGGACAGGGAAGGCCGATAGCAATCAGCCCCAGCATTTT.

The gene calls are TRBV4-2 and TRBJ2-5; 11 bases line up with TRBD1. V lost 1 base and J lost 4; bases outside the gene matches: 5. Per germline, CDR1 LGHNA and CDR2 YNFKEQ. The CDR3 has 16 amino acids. CDR3 nucleotide sequence: TGTGCCAGCAGCCAAGGGGACAGGGGGTTGTCAGAGACCCAGTACTTC. It is translated as CASSQGDRGLSETQYF.

The chain is built from TRBV28 and TRBJ2-3; 8 positions match TRBD2. Germline assignment: CDR1 MDHEN and CDR2 SYDVKM. This CDR3 has 13 residues. The junction had 5 bases not matched to a gene; V was cut back by 10 bases and J by 2 bases. The CDR3 spells CAILAAATDTQYF. CDR3 bases: TGTGCCATACTAGCGGCCGCCACAGATACGCAGTATTTT.

The chain carries TRBV5-6 and TRBJ2-3; 10 nucleotides line up with TRBD2. CDR3 length equals 16 residues. The junction had 6 bases not matched to a gene; V was cut back by 3 bases and J by 2 bases. Germline CDR1 reads SGHDT; CDR2 reads YYEEEE. CDR3 loop: CASSSLAGISTDTQYF. The CDR3 bases are TGTGCCAGCAGCTCACTAGCGGGAATTTCCACAGATACGCAGTATTTT.

V and J are TRBV9 and TRBJ1-1, with TRBD1 as a possible D gene (6 bases). The CDR3 is 13 amino acids. CDR1 and CDR2 (germline): SGDLS, YYNGEE. V dropped 4 bases and J dropped 5 bases, with 12 bases sitting between them. CDR3 sequence reads: CASSSTGQTEAFF. In nucleotides, the CDR3 is TGTGCCAGCAGCTCTACCGGACAGACTGAAGCTTTCTTT.

This clone was found once. The chain recombines TRBV29-1 with TRBJ2-1, with TRBD2 matching over 12 bases. Germline values: CDR1 SQVTM, CDR2 ANQGSEA. The CDR3 is 17 residues long. With 3 bases clipped from V and 2 bases from J, the junction kept 8 bases outside the gene matches. This CDR3 is CSVDVGLAGKTYNEQFF. CDR3 DNA sequence: TGCAGCGTTGATGTTGGACTAGCGGGGAAAACCTACAATGAGCAGTTCTTC.

This chain connects TRBV7-6 to TRBJ1-1; TRBD1 is a possible D gene (6 bases). Germline V gene data show CDR1 as SGHVS and CDR2 as FNYEAQ. Trimming took 2 bases from V and 5 from J, leaving 12 bases between them. The CDR3 is made up of 14 amino acids. The CDR3 DNA sequence: TGTGCCAGCAGCTTAACGGACAGCGGAACTGAAGCTTTCTTT. Its protein is CASSLTDSGTEAFF.

The chain carries TRBV2 and TRBJ2-1; perhaps TRBD1 as D (6 bases). The germline V gene encodes CDR1 SNHLY and CDR2 FYNNEI. V lost 2 bases to trimming and J lost 9 bases, with 17 bases between them. This CDR3 contains 15 residues. CDR3 sequence (DNA): TGTGCCAGCAGTGAAATTACAGGGTCCCATGGTGAGCAGTTCTTC. Translating gives CASSEITGSHGEQFF.

The chain couples TRBV5-6 to TRBJ1-4; no clear D. The CDR3 runs 14 residues. CDR1 is SGHDT and CDR2 is YYEEEE in the germline V gene. The ends were cut back, 4 bases at V and 5 bases at J, with 12 bases in the middle. The CDR3 bases are TGTGCCAGCAGCACCCGGGTCGGGAATGAAAAACTGTTTTTT. Its translation: CASSTRVGNEKLFF.

J is TRBJ2-2 and V is TRBV5-1; D remains ambiguous. V lost 1 base and J lost 4, with 2 bases in between. CDR1 is SGHRS, CDR2 YFSETQ, per germline. The length of the CDR3 is 12 residues. This CDR3 is CASSLTTGELFF. For the CDR3, the DNA is TGCGCCAGCAGCTTGACCACCGGGGAGCTGTTTTTT.

This chain links TRBV10-3 with TRBJ2-7; 9 nucleotides agree with TRBD1. Trimming at V came to 4 bases and at J to 7 bases, leaving 8 bases not matched to a gene. The CDR3 sequence is 14 residues long. Germline assignment: CDR1 ENHRY and CDR2 SYGVKD. CDR3 nucleotide sequence: TGTGCCATCAGTGGGGAACAGGGGGCGAAGGAGCAGTACTTC. This translates into CAISGEQGAKEQYF.

Written as DNA, the CDR3 is TGCAGCGTTGAGAAATGGGGGGGCGGCGAGCAGTACTTC. Its translation is CSVEKWGGGEQYF. This sequence joins TRBV29-1 and TRBJ2-7; D possibly corresponds to TRBD2 (7 bases). The CDR3 is 13 residues long. The germline V gene has CDR1 SQVTM and CDR2 ANQGSEA. V shed 3 bases and J shed 6 bases, with 15 bases lying between them.

The count of this clone is one. The rearrangement links TRBV19 to TRBJ2-7; D gene ambiguous. CDR3 length equals 11 residues. Trimming left V 1 base short and J 5 bases short, with 3 bases between. Germline V gives CDR1 LNHDA, CDR2 SQIVND (reference sequence). The CDR3 loop reads CASSIGHEQYF. CDR3 nucleotide sequence: TGTGCCAGTAGTATAGGCCACGAGCAGTACTTC.

This clone was seen once. The chain carries TRBV28 and TRBJ2-5, with no clear D. The CDR3 consists of 12 residues. CDR1 MDHEN and CDR2 SYDVKM come from the germline V gene. Trimming removed 3 bases at V and 1 base at J, with 3 bases between. CDR3 protein: CASSFVQETQYF. The CDR3 nucleotides are TGTGCCAGCAGTTTTGTCCAAGAGACCCAGTACTTC. The complete variable domain, with remaining parts taken from reference TRBV28 and TRBJ2-5, reads DVKVTQSSRYLVKRTGEKVFLECVQDMDHENMFWYRQDPGLGLRLIYFSYDVKMKEKGDIPEGYSVSREKKERFSLILESASTNQTSMYLCASSFVQETQYFGPGTRLLVL.

The rearrangement links TRBV30 to TRBJ1-1; D remains unclear. The CDR3 covers 14 residues. Germline V gives CDR1 GTSNPN, CDR2 SVGIG (reference sequence). V lost 1 base to trimming and J lost 1 base, with 10 bases between them. The CDR3 sequence is CAWSGTGRNTEAFF. Here the CDR3 DNA reads TGTGCCTGGAGTGGGACCGGGAGGAACACTGAAGCTTTCTTT.

V usage is TRBV6-1 and J usage is TRBJ1-5; D perhaps matches TRBD1 (6 bases). In germline, CDR1 is MNHNS, CDR2 SASEGT. V dropped 6 bases and J dropped 3 bases, with 27 bases sitting between them. This CDR3 comprises 19 residues. CDR3 sequence (DNA): TGTGCCAGCAGCGAAAGGGCGAGCAGGGGCTTTCGATCCAATCAGCCCCAGCATTTT. Translated: CASSERASRGFRSNQPQHF.

J is TRBJ2-1 and V is TRBV4-1; 9 bases align to TRBD2. Losses at the gene ends were 0 bases for V and 12 bases for J; bases not matched to a gene: 24. The CDR3 is made up of 20 amino acids. CDR1 is MGHRA and CDR2 is YSYEKL in the germline V gene. The CDR3 here is CASSQDMGGRANSFGLSQFF. CDR3 in DNA: TGCGCCAGCAGCCAAGATATGGGCGGGAGGGCCAATTCCTTCGGGTTATCGCAGTTCTTC.

The J gene is TRBJ2-1, the V gene TRBV10-3; D is ambiguous. V was trimmed by 3 bases and J by 7 bases, leaving 4 bases between them. Germline V gene lookup returns CDR1 ENHRY and CDR2 SYGVKD. The CDR3 has 11 residues. In DNA, the CDR3 is TGTGCCATCAGTGAAAGAAATGAGCAGTTCTTC. Translation gives CAISERNEQFF.

The chain combines TRBV2 with TRBJ2-7, with D unresolved. There are 14 residues in the CDR3. Per germline, CDR1 SNHLY and CDR2 FYNNEI. The V gene lost 4 bases and the J gene lost 6 bases, with 16 bases spanning the gap. CDR3 DNA: TGTGCCAGCAGTGCGCGGCTAACGGAGACCGAGCAGTACTTC. It codes for CASSARLTETEQYF. Full variable domain (remainder filled in from reference TRBV2 and TRBJ2-7): EPEVTQTPSHQVTQMGQEVILRCVPISNHLYFYWYRQILGQKVEFLVSFYNNEISEKSEIFDDQFSVERPDGSNFTLKIRSTKLEDSAMYFCASSARLTETEQYFGPGTRLTVT.